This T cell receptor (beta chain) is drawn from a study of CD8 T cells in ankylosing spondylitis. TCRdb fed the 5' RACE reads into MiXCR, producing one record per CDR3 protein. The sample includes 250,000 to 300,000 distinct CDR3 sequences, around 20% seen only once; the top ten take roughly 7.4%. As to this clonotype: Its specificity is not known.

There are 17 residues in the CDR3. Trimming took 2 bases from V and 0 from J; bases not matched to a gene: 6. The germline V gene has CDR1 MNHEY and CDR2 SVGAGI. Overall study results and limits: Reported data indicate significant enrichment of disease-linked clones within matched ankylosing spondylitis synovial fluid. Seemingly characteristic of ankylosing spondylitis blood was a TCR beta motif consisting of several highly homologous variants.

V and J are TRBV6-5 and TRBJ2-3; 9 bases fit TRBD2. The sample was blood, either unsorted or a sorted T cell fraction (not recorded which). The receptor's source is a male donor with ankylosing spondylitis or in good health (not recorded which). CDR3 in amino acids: CASSYGLAGSSTDTQYF. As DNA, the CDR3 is TGTGCCAGCAGTTACGGTCTAGCGGGGTCTAGCACAGATACGCAGTATTTT.